The following is a T cell receptor beta chain sequence with its context. Its antigen is unknown. CD8 cells regarded as naive lacked CD45RO, were positively chosen for CCR7, and omitted terminally differentiated effector memory CD45RA+ cells. This entry is derived from a study of shared clonotypes between healthy human individuals. The authors ran the assay at deep level. For every subset, genomic DNA was evenly distributed across several immunoSEQ plates. The table came from immunoSEQ multiplex PCR; TCRdb's copy has only in-frame clones and leaves some out. Of some 2,100,000 clones in the sample, 93% were seen once. Broader study findings: Large depth notwithstanding, sorted-subset sequencing proved incomplete by rarefaction. In this cohort, only blood was sampled, and tissue repertoires likely differ.

Germline V gene lookup returns CDR1 MNHEY and CDR2 SMNVEV (reference sequence). Trimming took 6 bases from V and 2 from J, leaving 20 bases between them. This CDR3 spans 16 amino acids. The receptor was isolated from a man aged 18 to 29 in good health. Some clones in this sample may be carry-over from other donors' samples. Sequencing was done on a sample of naive CD8+ T cells from PBMCs. The V and J genes are TRBV27 and TRBJ2-7, with a possible D match to TRBD2 (7 bases). CDR3 sequence reads: CASSLEMGGRTYEQYF. In DNA form, the CDR3 reads TGTGCCAGCAGCCTTGAAATGGGGGGGCGAACCTACGAGCAGTACTTC.